This T cell receptor beta chain was recorded in a study of identical twins. TCRdb analysed the 5' RACE reads with MiXCR anew, one entry per CDR3 protein. Among some 560,000 distinct CDR3 sequences listed, more than 9% were seen once. Per germline, CDR1 SGHTA and CDR2 FQGNSA. Trimming cost V 1 base and J 6 bases, with 11 bases left between them. The CDR3 length is 14 residues. The same sample was also used in a study of yellow fever vaccine responses in identical twins.

The TCR sequence derives from a woman aged 18-29 years in good health. Sequenced: PBMCs. This sequence joins TRBV7-2 and TRBJ2-3; D may correspond to TRBD1 or TRBD2 (5 bases each). The CDR3 DNA is TGTGCCAGCAGCTTAGTCGGGGACGCCGATACGCAGTATTTT. This translates into CASSLVGDADTQYF.